One and the same sample provided the 24 T cell receptor beta chains below, sequenced in a study of shared clonotypes between healthy human individuals. Here immunoSEQ multiplex PCR was the method, and the copy in TCRdb shows in-frame clones only, minus some. This table has over a million clones, 75% to 85% appearing once. The sequencing input was memory CD4+ T cells from PBMCs. Subset specified: CD45RA-negative fraction. The receptors originated from a young man in good health. Some clones in this sample may be carry-over from other donors' samples.

The CDR3 here is CASSPNPSLQETQYF. In nucleotides, the CDR3 is TGCGCCAGCAGCCCTAACCCCAGTCTCCAAGAGACCCAGTACTTC. The chain uses TRBV4-1 and TRBJ2-5; D remains ambiguous. V shed 4 bases and J shed 1 base, with 13 bases lying between them. CDR1 is MGHRA and CDR2 is YSYEKL in the germline V gene. The CDR3 extends over 15 amino acids.

J is TRBJ2-7 and V is TRBV10-2; a possible D gene is TRBD1 (6 bases). Germline V gene lookup returns CDR1 WSHSY and CDR2 SAAADI. The CDR3 covers 14 residues. V lost 10 bases to trimming and J lost 2 bases, with 18 bases between them. As DNA, the CDR3 is TGCGCCACATTACTGGCCGGGACAACCTACGAGCAGTACTTC. This translates into CATLLAGTTYEQYF.

The rearrangement links TRBV6-1 to TRBJ2-1; no definite D call. The CDR3 has 14 amino acids. With 2 bases removed from V and 1 base from J, the gap between germline ends came to 6 bases. CDR1 is MNHNS and CDR2 is SASEGT in the germline V gene. The CDR3 bases are TGTGCCAGCAGTGAATCGGTATCCTACAATGAGCAGTTCTTC. Translating gives CASSESVSYNEQFF.

Details on this clone: The sample holds other DNA sequences that translate to the same CDR3. This chain uses TRBV9 with TRBJ2-1; TRBD2 matches 9 bases. Germline assignment: CDR1 SGDLS and CDR2 YYNGEE. The CDR3 runs 16 residues. After removal of 0 bases from V and 2 bases from J, the junction contained 3 bases not matched to a gene. CDR3 amino acids: CASSVAGGRAYNEQFF. CDR3 nucleotides: TGTGCCAGCAGCGTAGCGGGCGGGAGGGCCTACAATGAGCAGTTCTTC.

The J gene is TRBJ1-5, the V gene TRBV6-1; D ambiguous. Germline CDR1 reads MNHNS; CDR2 reads SASEGT. Trimming removed 4 bases at V and 3 bases at J, with 7 bases between. This CDR3 has 13 amino acids. This CDR3 is CASSVSDNQPQHF. CDR3 sequence (DNA): TGTGCCAGCAGTGTGTCAGACAATCAGCCCCAGCATTTT.

V and J are TRBV7-2 and TRBJ2-3, with 14 bases identical to TRBD2. After removal of 5 bases from V and 4 bases from J, the junction contained 8 bases not matched to a gene. The CDR3 spans 17 residues. Looked up from germline, CDR1 is SGHTA and CDR2 is FQGNSA. In DNA form, the CDR3 reads TGTGCCAGCAGCCATCGGACTAGCGGGAGGAACGCAGATACGCAGTATTTT. It codes for CASSHRTSGRNADTQYF.

There are a few counts of this clone. The chain carries TRBV29-1 and TRBJ1-1, with D maybe TRBD1 (6 bases). The V and J ends lost 1 base and 8 bases respectively, with 14 bases between them. Germline V CDR1 and CDR2: SQVTM, ANQGSEA. The CDR3 is 13 amino acids. The CDR3 protein is CSVEGWGQSEAFF. CDR3 sequence (DNA): TGCAGCGTTGAAGGCTGGGGGCAATCGGAAGCTTTCTTT.

The chain links TRBV2 to TRBJ2-1; D could derive from TRBD1 or TRBD2 (5 bases each). The germline V gene encodes CDR1 SNHLY and CDR2 FYNNEI. The V end was cut by 6 bases, the J end by 9 bases, with 15 bases between. There are 13 residues in the CDR3. This CDR3 reads CASRPGTLVEQFF. CDR3 in DNA: TGTGCCAGCAGGCCCGGGACCCTAGTTGAGCAGTTCTTC.

V and J are TRBV6-1 and TRBJ2-3, with unresolved D. Trimming removed 1 base at V and 1 base at J, with 6 bases between. Germline V CDR1 and CDR2: MNHNS, SASEGT. This CDR3 region has 14 residues. Here the CDR3 reads CASSEGPRTDTQYF. In DNA, the CDR3 is TGTGCCAGCAGTGAAGGGCCTCGCACAGATACGCAGTATTTT.

With respect to this clone: A clone one base away is much larger, so this may be a read error. This sample includes further DNA sequences coding for the same CDR3. This rearrangement joins TRBV14 to TRBJ2-5; D remains ambiguous. The CDR3 extends over 12 amino acids. Germline V gives CDR1 SGHDN, CDR2 FVKESK. CDR3 region: CASSLNRETQYF. The DNA for the CDR3 is TGTGCTAGCAGCCTCAACCGGGAGACCCAGTACTTC.

On this clone: This sample includes further DNA sequences coding for the same CDR3. This sequence joins TRBV6-1 and TRBJ2-7, with D perhaps TRBD1 (6 bases). V gave up 0 bases and J gave up 2 bases, with 8 bases separating them. CDR1 and CDR2 from the germline V gene are MNHNS and SASEGT. The CDR3 covers 14 residues. The CDR3, as DNA: TGTGCCAGCAGTGAAGCAGGGGGACCCTACGAGCAGTACTTC. It codes for CASSEAGGPYEQYF.

This clone is a singleton in its sample. The chain employs TRBV5-1 and TRBJ2-7, with D unresolved. V lost 2 bases and J 7 bases, leaving 16 bases between the germline ends. Germline V lookup: CDR1 SGHRS, CDR2 YFSETQ. The CDR3 totals 14 residues. The CDR3 sequence: CASSLGGYEGEQYF. In DNA form, the CDR3 reads TGCGCCAGCAGCTTAGGCGGATACGAAGGGGAGCAGTACTTC.

Of note for this clone: The same CDR3 arises from other DNA sequences in this sample as well. The chain uses TRBV6-6 and TRBJ1-1, with D uncertain. The CDR3 has 13 amino acids. The germline V and J ends were trimmed by 4 bases and 1 base, with 7 bases remaining between them. The V gene's germline CDR1 is MNHNY and CDR2 SVGAGI (reference sequence). CDR3 nucleotide sequence: TGTGCCAGCAGTTTAGGCAGGAACACTGAAGCTTTCTTT. Protein: CASSLGRNTEAFF.

J is TRBJ2-7 and V is TRBV6-1; no clear D. CDR1 MNHNS and CDR2 SASEGT come from the germline V gene. Between the trimmed V and J ends, which lost 1 base and 2 bases, there was a span of 12 bases. The CDR3 loop spans 15 amino acids. CDR3 in DNA: TGTGCCAGCAGTGAAGGCCAGCTTCCCACCTACGAGCAGTACTTC. The encoded protein is CASSEGQLPTYEQYF.

The V and J genes are TRBV6-5 and TRBJ1-2, with TRBD1 as a possible D gene (5 bases). Germline CDR1 reads MNHEY; CDR2 reads SVGAGI. This CDR3 region has 15 residues. Deletions cut 2 bases from V and 5 bases from J, with 15 bases between. CDR3 protein: CASSYVGSGGYGYTF. Written as DNA, the CDR3 is TGTGCCAGCAGTTACGTCGGGAGCGGGGGGTATGGCTACACCTTC.

This clone occurred once. The CDR3 sequence: CASSPDRGHTHYGYTF. The CDR3 DNA is TGTGCCAGCAGCCCGGACAGGGGGCACACCCACTATGGCTACACCTTC. The chain joins TRBV7-9 to TRBJ1-2; 11 bases match TRBD1. This CDR3 region has 16 residues. Germline values: CDR1 SEHNR, CDR2 FQNEAQ (reference sequence). Trimming at V came to 5 bases and at J to 3 bases, leaving 8 bases not matched to a gene.

For this clone: A read error likely explains this, since a far larger clone differs by one base. The CDR3 region is CASSQVVGSMNTEASF. DNA of the CDR3: TGTGCCAGCAGCCAAGTGGTCGGGTCCATGAACACTGAAGCTTCCTTT. The V call is TRBV4-2, the J call TRBJ1-1; D not certain. CDR1 is LGHNA, CDR2 YNFKEQ, per germline. CDR3 length: 16 amino acids.

This chain connects TRBV4-1 to TRBJ2-1; 14 bases are a match to TRBD2. V shed 0 bases and J 5 bases; nucleotides not matched to a gene: 3. CDR3 length equals 17 residues. Germline V CDR1 and CDR2: MGHRA, YSYEKL. The DNA of the CDR3 is TGCGCCAGCAGCCAAGAAAAGGGACTAGCGGGAGACAATGAGCAGTTCTTC. Translating gives CASSQEKGLAGDNEQFF.

V gene TRBV2 combines with J gene TRBJ2-1, with 7 bases lining up with TRBD2. The CDR3 is 15 residues long. The ends lost 5 bases at V and 1 base at J; junction bases unmatched: 5. Per germline, CDR1 SNHLY and CDR2 FYNNEI. CDR3 sequence: CASSLAELSYNEQFF. CDR3 bases: TGTGCCAGCAGTCTAGCGGAGTTATCCTACAATGAGCAGTTCTTC.

The rearrangement uses TRBV2 and TRBJ2-7; possibly TRBD2 for D (6 bases). This CDR3 has 14 amino acids. Deletions cut 4 bases from V and 0 bases from J, with 10 bases between. Looked up from germline, CDR1 is SNHLY and CDR2 is FYNNEI. CDR3 sequence: CASSVETSSYEQYF. In nucleotides, the CDR3 is TGTGCCAGCAGTGTAGAGACTAGCTCCTACGAGCAGTACTTC.

The chain carries TRBV7-2 and TRBJ2-7; TRBD1 matches 9 bases. Germline values: CDR1 SGHTA, CDR2 FQGNSA. This CDR3 has 15 amino acids. Trimming cost V 6 bases and J 2 bases; bases outside gene matches: 8. The CDR3 DNA reads as TGTGCCAGCAGGTCCACAGGGGGCGCGGCCTACGAGCAGTACTTC. Translating gives CASRSTGGAAYEQYF.

V gene TRBV25-1 combines with J gene TRBJ2-3, with 8 bases fitting TRBD2. This CDR3 is built from 15 residues. The J segment lost 4 bases and the V segment lost 1 base, leaving 4 bases of the junction unmatched. Germline V lookup: CDR1 MGHDK, CDR2 SYGVNS. CDR3 nucleotide sequence: TGTGCCAGCAGTGAATTCAGCGGGAGCCCAGATACGCAGTATTTT. Its translation: CASSEFSGSPDTQYF.

The chain carries TRBV5-1 and TRBJ2-5; unclear D gene. The V gene's germline CDR1 is SGHRS and CDR2 YFSETQ. Deletions cut 4 bases from V and 7 bases from J, with 20 bases between. The CDR3 spans 15 residues. As DNA, the CDR3 is TGCGCCAGCAGCCGGGTGGGCGGTGGCCGAGGGACCCAGTACTTC. Residues: CASSRVGGGRGTQYF.

The genes are TRBV6-5 and TRBJ1-6; a possible D gene is TRBD1 (5 bases). V lost 5 bases to trimming and J lost 8 bases, with 16 bases between them. The CDR3 is made up of 15 amino acids. Germline loops: CDR1 MNHEY, CDR2 SVGAGI. The CDR3 region is CASSGTGGGHSPLHF. The CDR3 DNA is TGTGCCAGCAGTGGGACTGGCGGAGGTCATTCACCCCTCCACTTT.